This T cell receptor (beta chain) was documented in a study of early T cells in non-severe SARS-CoV-2 infection. TCRdb used MiXCR to reprocess the 5' RACE reads, holding one entry per CDR3 protein. This sample yields some 39,000 distinct CDR3 sequences, of which less than 8.5% are seen a single time; roughly 8.5% belongs to the top ten. Germline CDR1 and CDR2: KGHSH and LQKENI. The length of the CDR3 is 13 residues. Trimming removed 6 bases at V and 5 bases at J, with 10 bases between. This clonotype was counted between two and nine times. The material sequenced was whole blood. This sequence originates from an adult who was a healthcare worker with PCR-confirmed SARS-CoV-2 infection or an uninfected control (not recorded which). This chain links TRBV18 with TRBJ1-4; D uncertain. CDR3 in DNA: TGTGCCAGCTCGAGCGGTCTGAATGAAAAACTGTTTTTT. Its protein product is CASSSGLNEKLFF.